This is a list of T cell receptor beta chains from one sample in a study of glioma-infiltrating T cells after dendritic cell vaccination. The method was immunoSEQ multiplex PCR; TCRdb's version includes in-frame clones alone and lacks a portion of them. This repertoire shows about 64,000 clones, approximately 78% found once; its top ten account for 9.2%. Source: blood, taken before dendritic cell vaccination. The origin of the receptors is a human donor with glioblastoma. CDR3s include the opening cysteine and the closing phenylalanine or tryptophan. Fields, in order: clone size, J gene, D gene, CDR3 length, V gene, CDR3 DNA, CDR3 protein. A D gene is named only where the DNA matches it firmly. Clone size is shown for a subset of rows, as once, few, many or a class of expanded clone.

abundance: -; j_gene: TRBJ2-5; d_gene: TRBD2; len: 15; v_gene: TRBV2; CDR3nt: TGTGCCACCACCCAGGGACTAGAGGGGTGGGAGACCCAGTACTTC; CDR3aa: CATTQGLEGWETQYF
abundance: -; j_gene: TRBJ1-3; d_gene: TRBD1; len: 15; v_gene: TRBV4-2; CDR3nt: TGTGCCAGCAGCCAAGCTACAGGGGCTGGAAACACCATATATTTT; CDR3aa: CASSQATGAGNTIYF
abundance: -; j_gene: TRBJ2-7; d_gene: -; len: 12; v_gene: TRBV6-6; CDR3nt: TGTGCCAGCAGCAAGACAGACTACGAGCAGTACTTC; CDR3aa: CASSKTDYEQYF
abundance: -; j_gene: TRBJ2-1; d_gene: -; len: 16; v_gene: TRBV10-2; CDR3nt: TGCGCCAGCAGTGAGAATTGGGGGGTAACCTACAATGAGCAGTTCTTC; CDR3aa: CASSENWGVTYNEQFF
abundance: -; j_gene: TRBJ1-2; d_gene: -; len: 13; v_gene: TRBV27; CDR3nt: TGTGCCAGCGCCCGGTCCCGAGACTATGGCTACACCTTC; CDR3aa: CASARSRDYGYTF
abundance: -; j_gene: TRBJ2-5; d_gene: TRBD1; len: 16; v_gene: TRBV5-4; CDR3nt: TGTGCCAGCAGCTTGGCGGTCAGGGGGCGGAGGGAGACCCAGTACTTC; CDR3aa: CASSLAVRGRRETQYF
abundance: -; j_gene: TRBJ1-6; d_gene: -; len: 14; v_gene: TRBV7-9; CDR3nt: TGTGCCAGCAGCCCTCGACGCGGGGTCACACCCCTCCACTTT; CDR3aa: CASSPRRGVTPLHF
abundance: -; j_gene: TRBJ2-5; d_gene: -; len: 15; v_gene: TRBV7-9; CDR3nt: TGTGCCAGCAGCCCTCCCCAGGGGGGTCAAGAGACCCAGTACTTC; CDR3aa: CASSPPQGGQETQYF
abundance: -; j_gene: TRBJ2-7; d_gene: TRBD1; len: 15; v_gene: TRBV28; CDR3nt: TGTGCCAGCAGTTCGACAGGGGCCTCTGCCTACGAGCAGTACTTC; CDR3aa: CASSSTGASAYEQYF
abundance: -; j_gene: TRBJ2-7; d_gene: TRBD2; len: 13; v_gene: TRBV10-2; CDR3nt: TGCGCCAGCAGTGCGCGGGAGGGCTACGAGCAGTACTTC; CDR3aa: CASSAREGYEQYF
abundance: -; j_gene: TRBJ2-7; d_gene: -; len: 13; v_gene: TRBV5-1; CDR3nt: TGCGCCAGCAGCACGGGAGCGTCCTACGAGCAGTACTTC; CDR3aa: CASSTGASYEQYF
abundance: -; j_gene: TRBJ2-5; d_gene: TRBD1; len: 14; v_gene: TRBV29-1; CDR3nt: TGCAGCGTCGTCCGGGACAGGGGGTCTGAGACCCAGTACTTC; CDR3aa: CSVVRDRGSETQYF
abundance: -; j_gene: TRBJ2-5; d_gene: TRBD1; len: 16; v_gene: TRBV18; CDR3nt: TGTGCCAGCTCACCACCTGGGACAGGGGGCGGTGAGACCCAGTACTTC; CDR3aa: CASSPPGTGGGETQYF
abundance: -; j_gene: TRBJ2-5; d_gene: TRBD1; len: 17; v_gene: TRBV5-4; CDR3nt: TGTGCCAGCAGCTCCCGGACAGGGGCCATAGGGTGGGAGACCCAGTACTTC; CDR3aa: CASSSRTGAIGWETQYF
abundance: once; j_gene: TRBJ2-7; d_gene: -; len: 14; v_gene: TRBV6-5; CDR3nt: TGTGCCAGCAGTTTCCAGGTCCAAACCTACGAGCAGTACTTC; CDR3aa: CASSFQVQTYEQYF
abundance: -; j_gene: TRBJ2-1; d_gene: -; len: 16; v_gene: TRBV2; CDR3nt: TGTGCCAGCAGTCACCAGGCCCTGGGCGGGGACAATGAGCAGTTCTTC; CDR3aa: CASSHQALGGDNEQFF